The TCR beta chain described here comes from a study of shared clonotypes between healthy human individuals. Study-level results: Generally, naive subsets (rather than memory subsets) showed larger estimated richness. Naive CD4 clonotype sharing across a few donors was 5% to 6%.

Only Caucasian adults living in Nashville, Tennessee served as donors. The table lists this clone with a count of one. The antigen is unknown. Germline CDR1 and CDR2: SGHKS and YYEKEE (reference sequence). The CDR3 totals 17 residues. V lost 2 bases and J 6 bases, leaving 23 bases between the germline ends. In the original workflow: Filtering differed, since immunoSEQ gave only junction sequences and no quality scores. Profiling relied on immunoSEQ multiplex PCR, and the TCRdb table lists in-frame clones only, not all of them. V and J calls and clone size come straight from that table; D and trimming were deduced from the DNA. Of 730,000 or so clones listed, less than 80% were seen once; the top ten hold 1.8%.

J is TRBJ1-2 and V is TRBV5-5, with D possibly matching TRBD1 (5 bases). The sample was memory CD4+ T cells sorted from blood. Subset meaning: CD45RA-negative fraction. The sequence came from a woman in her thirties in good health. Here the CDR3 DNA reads TGTGCCAGCAGCTTAACAAGGGACGTCCGGAGGGCAGATGGCTACACCTTC. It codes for CASSLTRDVRRADGYTF. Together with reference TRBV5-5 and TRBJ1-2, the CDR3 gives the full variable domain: DAGVTQSPTHLIKTRGQQVTLRCSPISGHKSVSWYQQVLGQGPQFIFQYYEKEERGRGNFPDRFSARQFPNYSSELNVNALLLGDSALYLCASSLTRDVRRADGYTFGSGTRLTVV.